Listed here are 13 T cell receptor beta chains from one sample, sequenced in a study of T cell responses to AZD1222 COVID-19 vaccine. Using immunoSEQ multiplex PCR, the repertoire was profiled, and TCRdb retains in-frame clones only, with some absent. The top ten hold 8.5% to 14% of the sample, which has around 120,000 clones, about 89% seen once. Sample: peripheral blood, taken on day 0 of MenACWY control vaccination. Source of these receptors: an adult in good health.

The chain combines TRBV12-3 or TRBV12-4 with TRBJ1-2; 7 nucleotides line up with TRBD1. This CDR3 has 12 amino acids. Trimming at V came to 8 bases and at J to 7 bases, leaving 7 bases not matched to a gene. The CDR3 DNA sequence: TGTGCCAGCGCCACAGGGGATGGTGGCTACACCTTC. It is translated as CASATGDGGYTF.

The CDR3 nucleotides read TGCGCCAGCAGCAGAACGACAGGGACGGAGAATGAGCAGTTCTTC. It codes for CASSRTTGTENEQFF. The chain uses TRBV5-1 and TRBJ2-1; 7 bases are a match to TRBD1. This CDR3 comprises 15 residues. V lost 4 bases and J lost 7; bases outside the gene matches: 11. Germline lookup yields CDR1 SGHRS and CDR2 YFSETQ.

This clone has just one count. The rearrangement uses TRBV19 and TRBJ1-2; 7 positions match TRBD1. CDR1 is LNHDA, CDR2 SQIVND, per germline (reference sequence). The CDR3 spans 11 residues. J lost 7 bases, V lost 10 bases, and 6 bases had no gene match. CDR3 residues: CATETGSGYTF. In DNA form, the CDR3 reads TGTGCCACCGAGACAGGGTCTGGCTACACCTTC.

J is TRBJ2-3 and V is TRBV7-2, with TRBD2 identical over 11 bases. Germline loops: CDR1 SGHTA, CDR2 FQGNSA. V trimming: 5 bases; J trimming: 4 bases; junction bases outside the gene matches: 5. The CDR3 runs 15 residues. CDR3 residues: CASSPIAGGADTQYF. The CDR3, as DNA: TGTGCCAGCAGCCCGATAGCGGGAGGGGCAGATACGCAGTATTTT.

The chain employs TRBV5-6 and TRBJ2-5; 8 nucleotides match TRBD1. This CDR3 is built from 17 residues. Germline V gene lookup returns CDR1 SGHDT and CDR2 YYEEEE. Trimming cost V 2 bases and J 2 bases; bases outside gene matches: 11. The CDR3 region is CASSFITGGTRQETQYF. CDR3 bases: TGTGCCAGCAGCTTTATCACAGGGGGGACAAGGCAAGAGACCCAGTACTTC.

This rearrangement joins TRBV7-7 to TRBJ1-1, with 7 bases aligning to TRBD1. With V trimmed by 4 bases and J by 0 bases, 5 bases remained unmatched. CDR1 SSHAT and CDR2 FNYEAQ come from the germline V gene (reference sequence). The CDR3 covers 15 residues. The CDR3 DNA is TGTGCCAGCAGCTCGAGGGGGCTTTTGAACACTGAAGCTTTCTTT. Translating gives CASSSRGLLNTEAFF.

V is TRBV4-1 and J is TRBJ1-1; D gene unclear. This CDR3 contains 13 residues. The germline CDR1 and CDR2 sequences are MGHRA and YSYEKL. Trimming took 4 bases from V and 0 from J, leaving 6 bases between them. DNA of the CDR3: TGCGCCAGCAGCCTTAATATGAACACTGAAGCTTTCTTT. Protein sequence: CASSLNMNTEAFF.

The V call is TRBV6-5, the J call TRBJ1-2, with a weak D call TRBD1 (6 bases). The CDR3 is 15 amino acids. V lost 6 bases, J lost 3 bases, and 17 bases lay in between. From germline, CDR1 is MNHEY and CDR2 SVGAGI. The CDR3 region is CASSLTTGQHYGYTF. The CDR3 DNA follows: TGTGCCAGCAGCCTCACTACCGGACAGCACTATGGCTACACCTTC.

This chain joins TRBV19 and TRBJ1-5, with TRBD1 matching 9 bases. V dropped 7 bases and J dropped 7; count of bases not matched to a gene: 5. Germline V CDR1 and CDR2: LNHDA, SQIVND (reference sequence). CDR3 length: 13 residues. CDR3 coding DNA: TGTGCCAGTACCTGGGACAGGGTCCAGCCCCAGCATTTT. Encoded protein: CASTWDRVQPQHF.

The chain uses TRBV6-5 and TRBJ1-1, with a tentative D call TRBD1 (5 bases). V was clipped by 2 bases and J by 7 bases, with 14 bases between them. This CDR3 has 14 amino acids. Per the germline V gene, CDR1 is MNHEY and CDR2 is SVGAGI. The CDR3 loop reads CASSYGVGGSEAFF. The CDR3 region has the DNA TGTGCCAGCAGTTACGGGGTCGGGGGGAGTGAAGCTTTCTTT.

The rearrangement links TRBV2 to TRBJ2-3, with 11 bases matching TRBD2. J was trimmed by 2 bases and V by 0 bases; bases with no gene match: 10. The germline V gene encodes CDR1 SNHLY and CDR2 FYNNEI. The CDR3 covers 19 residues. Here the CDR3 DNA reads TGTGCCAGCAGTGAAGCGCCCCCCGGGACTAGCGGAACCACAGATACGCAGTATTTT. Translating gives CASSEAPPGTSGTTDTQYF.

The chain links TRBV27 to TRBJ1-1; D is ambiguous. CDR1 MNHEY and CDR2 SMNVEV come from the germline V gene (reference sequence). The CDR3 runs to 15 residues. V was shortened by 0 bases and J by 1 base, with 9 bases between the two germline ends. The CDR3 reads CASSLSRAGNTEAFF. In nucleotides, the CDR3 is TGTGCCAGCAGTTTATCGAGGGCAGGGAACACTGAAGCTTTCTTT.

In its sample, this clone was seen a few times. V and J are TRBV24-1 and TRBJ2-5, with unresolved D. V lost 9 bases and J 5 bases, leaving 12 bases between the germline ends. Germline CDR1 is KGHDR and CDR2 is SFDVKD. There are 12 residues in the CDR3. CDR3 in amino acids: CATATSTETQYF. The DNA of the CDR3 is TGTGCCACCGCGACCTCGACGGAGACCCAGTACTTC.